The 10 T cell receptor beta chains listed next were all sequenced from one sample in a study of OX40 agonist ivuxolimab in advanced cancers. TCRdb keeps only in-frame clones here, not all; method: immunoSEQ multiplex PCR. Of fewer than 45,000 clones listed, 70% to 85% are singletons. The starting material was CD4+ or CD8+ T cells sorted from blood, obtained in a trial of the OX40 agonist ivuxolimab. The source of these receptors is an adult with an advanced solid tumor such as melanoma, head and neck, liver or kidney cancer.

The V and J genes are TRBV28 and TRBJ2-7; D ambiguous. There are 18 residues in the CDR3. Germline-derived CDR1 and CDR2 are MDHEN and SYDVKM. V lost 3 bases, J lost 1 base, and 22 bases lay in between. The CDR3 coding sequence is TGTGCCAGCAGTTTGGGTGCATGGAGACCAGAAGGTTCCTACGAGCAGTACTTC. This sequence encodes CASSLGAWRPEGSYEQYF.

The chain combines TRBV27 with TRBJ2-7; 8 positions agree with TRBD1. The germline V gene has CDR1 MNHEY and CDR2 SMNVEV (reference sequence). This CDR3 has 15 amino acids. V lost 6 bases and J lost 2; bases outside the gene matches: 9. The CDR3 bases are TGTGCCAGCAGCCCGAACAGGGGGGCTGCCTACGAGCAGTACTTC. Translated: CASSPNRGAAYEQYF.

This clone was seen a single time. The CDR3 sequence is CASSQDGWNGPLSYEQYF. The CDR3 region has the DNA TGCGCCAGCAGCCAAGACGGCTGGAACGGGCCCCTCTCCTACGAGCAGTACTTC. This rearrangement joins TRBV4-3 to TRBJ2-7, with D hard to call. CDR3 length: 18 amino acids. The germline V and J ends were trimmed by 0 bases and 0 bases, with 18 bases remaining between them. Looked up from germline, CDR1 is LGHNA and CDR2 is YSLEER.

The gene calls are TRBV6-6 and TRBJ1-1; a possible D gene is TRBD1 (5 bases). This CDR3 has 16 residues. Looked up from germline, CDR1 is MNHNY and CDR2 is SVGAGI (reference sequence). Trimming shortened V by 5 bases and J by 0 bases, and 16 bases separated the two germline ends. In DNA form, the CDR3 reads TGTGCCAGCAGTCCGACAGCGTCTGCAATGAACACTGAAGCTTTCTTT. Its protein product is CASSPTASAMNTEAFF.

This clone was counted a single time. The chain recombines TRBV19 with TRBJ2-1; D call uncertain. This CDR3 region has 15 residues. V dropped 3 bases and J dropped 2 bases, with 11 bases sitting between them. Germline lookup yields CDR1 LNHDA and CDR2 SQIVND (reference sequence). CDR3 DNA sequence: TGTGCCAGTAGTATCGGTAGCTCGCCCTACAATGAGCAGTTCTTC. Translation: CASSIGSSPYNEQFF.

This clone was counted once. CDR3 sequence reads: CASSLIRVLDSETQYF. Here the CDR3 DNA reads TGTGCCAGCAGCTTAATTAGGGTGCTCGACTCAGAGACCCAGTACTTC. This chain joins TRBV7-6 and TRBJ2-5; D uncertain. V was trimmed by 2 bases and J by 4 bases, leaving 17 bases between them. The CDR3 is 16 residues long. Germline CDR1 and CDR2: SGHVS and FNYEAQ.

The V and J genes are TRBV9 and TRBJ2-2; no reliable D call. V dropped 3 bases and J dropped 0 bases, with 12 bases sitting between them. This CDR3 region has 16 residues. CDR1 and CDR2 (germline): SGDLS, YYNGEE. CDR3 amino acids: CASSDMVGTNTGELFF. The CDR3 DNA sequence: TGTGCCAGCAGCGACATGGTAGGGACGAACACCGGGGAGCTGTTTTTT.

The chain joins TRBV7-6 to TRBJ2-1; 9 nucleotides line up with TRBD2. CDR1 SGHVS and CDR2 FNYEAQ come from the germline V gene. The CDR3 loop spans 15 amino acids. With 4 bases clipped from V and 9 bases from J, the junction kept 10 bases outside the gene matches. CDR3 in DNA: TGTGCCAGCAGCTCCCTCGGGACTAGCCTCCCTGAGCAGTTCTTC. Protein product: CASSSLGTSLPEQFF.

The chain is built from TRBV6-5 and TRBJ1-2, with TRBD1 as a possible D gene (5 bases). Between the trimmed V and J ends, which lost 0 bases and 7 bases, there was a span of 6 bases. The CDR3 has 12 residues. Germline V gene sequence: CDR1 MNHEY, CDR2 SVGAGI. This CDR3 is CASSYSGVGYTF. As DNA, the CDR3 is TGTGCCAGCAGTTACTCAGGGGTTGGCTACACCTTC.

The rearrangement links TRBV6-6 to TRBJ1-1; 7 bases fit TRBD1. The CDR3 is 15 amino acids. The ends lost 7 bases at V and 3 bases at J; junction bases unmatched: 11. The germline CDR1 and CDR2 sequences are MNHNY and SVGAGI (reference sequence). The CDR3 sequence: CASKAGGDRYTEAFF. Written as DNA, the CDR3 is TGTGCCAGCAAGGCAGGGGGGGATAGGTACACTGAAGCTTTCTTT.